This T cell receptor beta chain was documented in a study of cytomegalovirus exposure and HLA in healthy donors (TCRdb year 2017). The study in broad terms: According to an earlier analysis of a few hundred of the donors, roughly 180 million T cells yielded roughly 110 million unique TCR beta sequences and about 280 Gb of sequence data. Roughly 300 gigabases of sequencing data and around 90 million unique TCR sequences made up an early release that covered 640 HLA-typed donors. Among the approximately 400 genotyped donors, 81% belonged to the genetic ancestry cluster associated with self-reported Caucasian donors. The study was designed to test whether signatures of past pathogen exposure could be identified by cataloging public T cell receptors. Using immunosequencing, the study profiled T cell repertoires from 640 or so subjects and related those repertoires to cytomegalovirus serostatus. In addition to the first cohort of 666 subjects, a separate validation cohort of about 120 different subjects was used. The study combined high-throughput TCR immunosequencing, statistical association of individual TCRs with disease status, and machine learning to predict cytomegalovirus infection status. To study patterns of TCR occurrence, a later analysis re-analyzed previously published TCR beta repertoires from around 700 donors and added high-resolution HLA genotyping. Rather than using new phenotypic data, the later analysis identified candidate immune exposures from TCR beta sequences and from how often those sequences occurred across donors. To decide whether each TCR beta V gene segment behaved as functional or pseudogenic, an earlier analysis of several hundred of the donors relied on high-throughput TCR beta sequencing. Donor age, sex, ethnicity and CMV serostatus were collected together with the repertoire data. A later genetic analysis took genome-wide SNP genotypes for 398 of the 666 donors and used that subset as a discovery cohort. Every discovery cohort repertoire had been produced on one sequencing platform. Class I and class II HLA loci were covered by the typing at four-digit resolution. Typing coverage varied by locus: roughly 629-630 donors for A, B, C, DRB1 and DQB1; 522 for DQA1; approximately 610 for DPA1; roughly 470 for DPB1. Because of strong linkage in the cohort, a handful of DR-DQ haplotypes were treated as single units for association and clustering. On average, roughly 250,000 unique TCR beta nucleotide sequences were sequenced per donor among 300 to 500 genotyped donors of the cohort, with about 17% of those sequences being non-productive. What the work shows at the level of the full study, not this receptor alone: The authors suggested that the approach could potentially be extended to other disease states and immunological phenotypes. A cluster of highly shared sequence variants was judged likely to be a technical artifact of the sequencing pipeline. A further reported finding was that TCR beta sequences accurately predicted the HLA-A and HLA-B alleles for most subjects in the first cohort. Linkage disequilibrium might explain the correlated functional status among segregating V segments, but an unknown experimental factor could not be excluded. For the cohort, immune exposure information was limited to CMV serostatus. According to a later analysis, most CMV-associated TCR beta chains appeared to be HLA-restricted, and the HLA associations seemed to be driven largely by CMV exposure. The cohort was sequenced for TCR beta chains only, and without alpha or paired-chain data the features that could be detected were limited. The classifier was reported to diagnose cytomegalovirus status with high specificity and sensitivity in both the original cohort and the validation cohort. In the study, around 160 TCR beta chains were listed as associated with cytomegalovirus. In an earlier analysis of some 500 of the donors, most TCR beta V segments were observed in productive rearrangements about 87% or about 30% of the time, broadly matching IMGT annotations. An association between a missense DCLRE1C variant and V-gene and J-gene trimming of TCR beta chains was found in a later genetic analysis and replicated in an independent cohort. In a later analysis, TCR association rates were found to vary across HLA loci, with the most associated TCRs seen for DRB1 alleles and the fewest for HLA-C alleles. HLA typing was unavailable for some donors at each locus, so association tests used only the typed subset. In a later analysis, some 17,000 TCR beta sequences were associated with specific HLA alleles at a false discovery rate of 0.05. Most TCR sequences were seen in very few donors, while some public TCRs were found in many individuals. Compared with the 666-donor mean, donors in an Asian-associated ancestry cluster had fewer N-insertions in productive TCRs, according to a later genetic analysis. Because counts were too low, seventeen rarely observed V segments, including chromosome 9 orphons, were excluded from the earlier analysis of 587 of the donors. A later analysis found that HLA-associated TCR beta chains were more clonally expanded and had lower generation probabilities than equally common non-associated chains. Three of the identified cytomegalovirus-associated TCR beta chains were confirmed in vitro to be specific for cytomegalovirus antigens. According to a later analysis, parvovirus B19, influenza, CMV and Epstein-Barr virus appeared linked to several top co-occurrence clusters. When HLA alleles, especially DR and DQ, strongly co-occurred, TCR associations were difficult to assign to individual alleles. Roughly uniform sequencing depth across donors was assumed in presence/absence analyses, although this assumption may not hold.

Concerning this clone itself: It lacks a known antigen. Within one base of it there is no much larger clone, and no base qualities were kept.

The cohort comprised some 730 healthy bone marrow donors. At the time of sampling, every cohort member was nominally healthy, though immune exposures that went unrecorded were likely present. The donor was CMV seropositive and was included in the group of 250 to 300 seropositive cohort members. Each donor provided a peripheral blood sample, and peripheral blood mononuclear cells were used for TCR beta sequencing. The Qiagen DNeasy Blood Extraction Kit was used to extract genomic DNA from the blood cell samples. Libraries were constructed by the immunoSEQ multiplex PCR assay. For the multiplex PCR, a mixture combining 60 forward primers for TCR Vbeta segments and 13 reverse primers for TCR Jbeta segments was used. The CDR3 region of rearranged TCR beta genes was amplified from genomic DNA by a multiplex PCR assay. Amplified TCR beta libraries were sequenced as 87-base-pair reads on the Illumina HiSeq System. In the source study's methods: In a later analysis, 80 million or so unique TCR beta chains were counted across the 500 to 850 repertoires, and some 10 million of these chains were shared by at least two donors. A nearest-neighbor algorithm error-corrected the raw reads and collapsed the reads into unique sequences, merging closely related sequences to remove PCR and sequencing errors. CDR3 sequences were aligned to IMGT reference sequences to assign V, D and J gene segments. For a sequence to be retained, at least a six-nucleotide match to both a V gene segment and a J gene segment was required. A rearrangement was called productive if the CDR3 had no stop codons and remained in frame with V and J, and every other rearrangement was called non-productive. Following IMGT convention, CDR3 was defined as the stretch from the second conserved V-encoded cysteine to the conserved J-encoded phenylalanine. The earlier analysis of more than 450 of the donors excluded sequences that lacked an unambiguous match to a single V gene segment. In an earlier analysis of a few hundred of the donors, a V segment was called functional when productive rearrangements were above 56.7%, and segregating when the standard deviation between donors exceeded 5%. To diagnose cytomegalovirus status from the catalog of TCR beta chain sequences, a statistical classification framework was built. In a later analysis, TCR nucleotide sequences were compared against IMGT/GENE-DB human TR gene sequences so that V and J genes could be assigned. In a later analysis, CDR3 sequences and most-parsimonious VDJ recombination scenarios were assigned using the TCRdist pipeline. A later analysis defined each TCR beta chain by its CDR3 amino acid sequence plus V-gene family, and excluded reads lacking a unique V-gene family. A later analysis removed over 500 highly shared, low-generation-probability nucleotide sequences to deal with suspected cross-contamination and a sequencing artifact. A later analysis calculated a clonal expansion index for each public chain from normalized within-repertoire ranks of inferred template counts. Generation probabilities in a later analysis came from a VDJ recombination model fitted to out-of-frame rearrangements, and those results were checked against IGoR. In a later analysis, TCR-TCR, TCR-HLA and TCR-CMV co-occurrence was scored with hypergeometric tests, and a repertoire-size bias correction was applied to TCR pairs. A later analysis estimated false discovery rates by permuting HLA or CMV assignments 20 times. In a later analysis, co-occurring TCRs were grouped using DBSCAN, with TCRdist sequence similarity added in when clustering inside HLA-allele-positive subsets. Repertoires with fewer than 30,000 or more than 120,000 public chains were left out of co-occurrence clustering, as were five repertoires with anomalous nucleotide sharing. TCRdb stores this immuneACCESS table with in-frame sequences only. Part of the clones is absent; in the studies checked, under half of the shortfall reflects unresolved V genes, and no reason is known for the rest. V and J calls and clone size are copied from that table; D and trimming were computed from the DNA. This sample lists 130,000 or so clones; roughly 70% were detected once. In total, the top ten clones hold about 4.4% of the sample.

This TCR was recovered from a man in his fifties in good health and CMV-seropositive. The sequencing sample was made of PBMCs.

The CDR3 protein is CSVESYEAFF. The bases read TGCAGCGTTGAGAGTTATGAAGCTTTCTTT. The sequence is built from TRBV29-1 and TRBJ1-1; the D gene identity is not certain. V is clipped by 3 bases and J by 7 bases, and the sequence between their germline boundaries is 6 bases long. Reading from cysteine to phenylalanine, the CDR3 counts 10 amino acids. The sequence is cut down to CDR3 DNA, 30 bases in frame from base 1. For CDR1 and CDR2, the germline V gene lists SQVTM and ANQGSEA.